The 8 T cell receptor beta chains listed next were all sequenced from one sample in a study of T-cell reconstitution after alpha-beta-depleted transplantation in children. For TCRbeta, the library was prepared with unique molecular identifiers. TCRdb passed the PCR reads through MiXCR, listing each CDR3 protein once. Of 350,000 to 450,000 distinct CDR3 sequences in the sample, roughly 20% were seen once. Specimen: PBMCs from the stem cell graft donor, collected from the stem cell graft. The receptors stem from a human donor who donated a stem cell graft to a child with acute myeloid leukemia.

With respect to this clonotype: A much larger clone differs from this one at a single base, so this may be a read error. This chain links TRBV2 with TRBJ2-1, with 10 bases that match TRBD2. The V gene's germline CDR1 is SNHLY and CDR2 FYNNEI. V gave up 4 bases and J gave up 5 bases; unmatched junction bases: 2. The CDR3 is made up of 14 amino acids. The CDR3 nucleotides are TGTGCCAGCAGTGGGACTAGCGGAGACAATGAGCAGTTCTTC. Residues: CASSGTSGDNEQFF. The variable domain in full, with the rest retrieved from reference TRBV2 and TRBJ2-1, is EPEVTQTPSHQVTQMGQEVILRCVPISNHLYFYWYRQILGQKVEFLVSFYNNEISEKSEIFDDQFSVERPDGSNFTLKIRSTKLEDSAMYFCASSGTSGDNEQFFGPGTRLTVL.

There are many counts of this clonotype. V is TRBV29-1 and J is TRBJ2-1; possible D gene TRBD2, 6 bases. Germline V gene data show CDR1 as SQVTM and CDR2 as ANQGSEA. This CDR3 is built from 13 residues. Trimming stripped 3 bases from V and 5 bases from J, with 11 bases between. DNA of the CDR3: TGCAGCGTTGATAACCCGGGAGACAATGAGCAGTTCTTC. Its translation is CSVDNPGDNEQFF.

The rearrangement uses TRBV7-2 and TRBJ2-1; 10 positions agree with TRBD2. From germline, CDR1 is SGHTA and CDR2 FQGNSA. The V and J ends lost 5 bases and 6 bases, in that order; junction bases with no gene match: 10. CDR3 size: 16 residues. The CDR3 here is CASSPLLAGDSNEQFF. The CDR3 DNA sequence: TGTGCCAGCAGCCCTCTCCTAGCGGGAGACTCCAATGAGCAGTTCTTC. The full variable domain, rest sourced from reference TRBV7-2 and TRBJ2-1, is GAGVSQSPSNKVTEKGKDVELRCDPISGHTALYWYRQSLGQGLEFLIYFQGNSAPDKSGLPSDRFSAERTGGSVSTLTIQRTQQEDSAVYLCASSPLLAGDSNEQFFGPGTRLTVL.

This clonotype was observed a handful of times. The chain combines TRBV5-1 with TRBJ2-2; no clear D gene. V lost 3 bases, J lost 2 bases, and 5 bases lay in between. The CDR3 contains 13 residues. CDR1 is SGHRS, CDR2 YFSETQ, per germline. The CDR3 region has the DNA TGCGCCAGCAGCTCCGACAACACCGGGGAGCTGTTTTTT. This gives the protein CASSSDNTGELFF.

This clonotype was seen many times. This chain links TRBV9 with TRBJ2-1; D ambiguous. The V end lost 0 bases, the J end lost 7 bases, and 11 bases lay between the germline ends. There are 14 residues in the CDR3. Germline V lookup: CDR1 SGDLS, CDR2 YYNGEE. CDR3 sequence: CASSVDGVGNEQFF. The CDR3 DNA sequence: TGTGCCAGCAGCGTAGATGGGGTGGGGAATGAGCAGTTCTTC.

This rearrangement joins TRBV14 to TRBJ2-4; TRBD2 agrees at 15 bases. Looked up from germline, CDR1 is SGHDN and CDR2 is FVKESK. The CDR3 runs 17 residues. V was clipped by 4 bases and J by 2 bases; unmatched bases: 3. DNA of the CDR3: TGTGCCAGCAGCCTGGGACTAGCGGGAGGCTCCAAAAACATTCAGTACTTC. The encoded protein is CASSLGLAGGSKNIQYF.

About this clonotype: One junction end does not reproduce the germline sequence, and a read error may be involved. The V gene is TRBV11-3, the J gene TRBJ1-1, with a weak D call TRBD1 (5 bases). Germline loops: CDR1 SGHNT, CDR2 YENEEA. CDR3 length: 14 residues. CDR3 DNA sequence: TGTGCCAGCAGCTTCCCGGGGGGGAACGCTGAAGCTTTCTTT. Translating gives CASSFPGGNAEAFF.

Ten or more counts support this clonotype. V is TRBV20-1 and J is TRBJ1-2; a weak D match, TRBD1 (6 bases). The length of the CDR3 is 17 residues. Germline loops: CDR1 DFQATT, CDR2 SNEGSKA (reference sequence). V lost 1 base and J lost 3, with 21 bases in between. CDR3 sequence: CSARAWDKTGIDYGYTF. CDR3 sequence (DNA): TGCAGTGCTAGAGCCTGGGATAAGACAGGTATCGACTATGGCTACACCTTC.